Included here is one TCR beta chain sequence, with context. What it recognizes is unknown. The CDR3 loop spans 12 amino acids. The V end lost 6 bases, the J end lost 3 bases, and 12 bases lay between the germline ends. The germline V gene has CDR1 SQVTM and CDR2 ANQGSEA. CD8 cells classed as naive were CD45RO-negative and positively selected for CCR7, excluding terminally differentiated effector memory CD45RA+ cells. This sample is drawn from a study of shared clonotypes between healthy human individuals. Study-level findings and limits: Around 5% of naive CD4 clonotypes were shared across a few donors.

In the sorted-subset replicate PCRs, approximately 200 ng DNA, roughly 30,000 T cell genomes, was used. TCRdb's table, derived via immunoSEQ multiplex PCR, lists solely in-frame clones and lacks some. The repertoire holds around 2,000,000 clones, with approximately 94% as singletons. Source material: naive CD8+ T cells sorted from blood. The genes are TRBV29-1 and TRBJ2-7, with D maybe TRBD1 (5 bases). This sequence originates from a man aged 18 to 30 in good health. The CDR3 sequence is CSVADQGYEQYF. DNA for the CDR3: TGCAGCGTGGCCGATCAGGGCTACGAGCAGTACTTC.